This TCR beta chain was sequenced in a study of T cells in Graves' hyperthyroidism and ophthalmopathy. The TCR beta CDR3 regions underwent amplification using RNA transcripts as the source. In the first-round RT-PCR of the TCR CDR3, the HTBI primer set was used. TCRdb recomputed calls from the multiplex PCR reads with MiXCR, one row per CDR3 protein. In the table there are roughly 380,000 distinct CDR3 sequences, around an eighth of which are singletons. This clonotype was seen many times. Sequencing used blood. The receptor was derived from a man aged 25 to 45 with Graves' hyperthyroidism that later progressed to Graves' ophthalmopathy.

This CDR3 is CASSLGLSGFSYEQYF. DNA of the CDR3: TGTGCCAGCAGCTTAGGCCTATCTGGGTTCTCCTACGAGCAGTACTTC. V is TRBV13 and J is TRBJ2-7; D uncertain. The germline V and J ends were trimmed by 0 bases and 0 bases, with 12 bases remaining between them. The CDR3 spans 16 residues. The germline V gene encodes CDR1 PRHDT and CDR2 FYEKMQ (reference sequence).